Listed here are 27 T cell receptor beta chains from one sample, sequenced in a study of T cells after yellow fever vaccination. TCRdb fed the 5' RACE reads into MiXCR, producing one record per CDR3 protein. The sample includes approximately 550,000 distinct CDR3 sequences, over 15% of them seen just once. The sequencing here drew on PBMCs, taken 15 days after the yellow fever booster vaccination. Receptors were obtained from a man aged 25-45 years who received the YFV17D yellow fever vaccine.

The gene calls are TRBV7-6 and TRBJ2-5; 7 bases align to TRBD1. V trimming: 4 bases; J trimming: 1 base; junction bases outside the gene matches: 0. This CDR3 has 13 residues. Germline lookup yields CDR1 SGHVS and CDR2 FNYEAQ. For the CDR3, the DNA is TGTGCCAGCAGCTGGGACAGCCAAGAGACCCAGTACTTC. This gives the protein CASSWDSQETQYF.

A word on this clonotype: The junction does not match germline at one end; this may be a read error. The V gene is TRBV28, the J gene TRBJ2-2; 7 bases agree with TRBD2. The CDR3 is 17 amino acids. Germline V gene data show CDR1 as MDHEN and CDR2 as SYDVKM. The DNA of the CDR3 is TGTTCCAGCAGTTTATCGGGGCTAGCGGAGTTCACCGGGGAGCTGTTTTTT. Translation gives CSSSLSGLAEFTGELFF.

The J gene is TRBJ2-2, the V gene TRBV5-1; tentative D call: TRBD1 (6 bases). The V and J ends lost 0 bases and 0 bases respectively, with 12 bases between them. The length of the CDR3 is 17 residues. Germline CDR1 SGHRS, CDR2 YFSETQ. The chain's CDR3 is CASSLAAQGANTGELFF. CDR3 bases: TGCGCCAGCAGCTTGGCCGCACAGGGCGCGAACACCGGGGAGCTGTTTTTT.

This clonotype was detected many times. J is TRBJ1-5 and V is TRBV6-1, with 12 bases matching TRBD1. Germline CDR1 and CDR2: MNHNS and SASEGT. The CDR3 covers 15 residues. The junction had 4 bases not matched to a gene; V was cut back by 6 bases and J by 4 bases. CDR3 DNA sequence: TGTGCCAGCAGGGGGACAGGGGGCTTGAATCAGCCCCAGCATTTT. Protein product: CASRGTGGLNQPQHF.

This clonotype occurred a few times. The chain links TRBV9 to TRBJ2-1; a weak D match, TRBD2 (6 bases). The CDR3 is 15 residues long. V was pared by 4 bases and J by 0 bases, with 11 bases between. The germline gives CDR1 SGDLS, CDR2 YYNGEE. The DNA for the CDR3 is TGTGCCAGCAGCCCGAGACTAGGCTCCTACAATGAGCAGTTCTTC. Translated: CASSPRLGSYNEQFF. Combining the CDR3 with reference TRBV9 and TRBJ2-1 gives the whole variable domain DSGVTQTPKHLITATGQRVTLRCSPRSGDLSVYWYQQSLDQGLQFLIQYYNGEERAKGNILERFSAQQFPDLHSELNLSSLELGDSALYFCASSPRLGSYNEQFFGPGTRLTVL.

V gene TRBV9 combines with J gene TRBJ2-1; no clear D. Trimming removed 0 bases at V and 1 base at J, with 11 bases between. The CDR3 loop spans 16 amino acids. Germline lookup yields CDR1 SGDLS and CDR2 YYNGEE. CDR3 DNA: TGTGCCAGCAGCGTAGCGGGCGAAGTATCCTACAATGAGCAGTTCTTC. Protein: CASSVAGEVSYNEQFF.

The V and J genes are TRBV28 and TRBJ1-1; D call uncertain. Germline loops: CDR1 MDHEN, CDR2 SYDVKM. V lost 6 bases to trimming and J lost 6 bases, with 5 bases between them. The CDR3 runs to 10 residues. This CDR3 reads CASRKPEAFF. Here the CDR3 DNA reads TGTGCCAGCAGAAAGCCTGAAGCTTTCTTT.

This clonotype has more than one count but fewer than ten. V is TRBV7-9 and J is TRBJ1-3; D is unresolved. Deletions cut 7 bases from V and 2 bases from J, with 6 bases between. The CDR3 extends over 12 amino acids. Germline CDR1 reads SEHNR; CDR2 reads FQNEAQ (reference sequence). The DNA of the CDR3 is TGTGCCAGCACCCTCGCTGGAAACACCATATATTTT. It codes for CASTLAGNTIYF.

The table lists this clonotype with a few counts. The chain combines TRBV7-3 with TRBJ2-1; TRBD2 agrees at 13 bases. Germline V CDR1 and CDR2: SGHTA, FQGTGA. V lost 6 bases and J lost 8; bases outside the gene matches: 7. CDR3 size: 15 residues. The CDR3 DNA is TGTGCCAGCAGACAAGGACTAGCGGGAGTGGATGAGCAGTTCTTC. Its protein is CASRQGLAGVDEQFF. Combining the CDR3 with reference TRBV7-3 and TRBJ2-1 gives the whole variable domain GAGVSQTPSNKVTEKGKYVELRCDPISGHTALYWYRQSLGQGPEFLIYFQGTGAADDSGLPNDRFFAVRPEGSVSTLKIQRTERGDSAVYLCASRQGLAGVDEQFFGPGTRLTVL.

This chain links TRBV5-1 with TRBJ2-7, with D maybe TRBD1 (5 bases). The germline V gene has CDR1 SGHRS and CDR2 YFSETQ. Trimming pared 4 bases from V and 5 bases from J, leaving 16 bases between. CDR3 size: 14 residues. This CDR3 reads CASSVGPGIDEQYF. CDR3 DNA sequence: TGCGCCAGCAGCGTAGGTCCAGGGATCGACGAGCAGTACTTC.

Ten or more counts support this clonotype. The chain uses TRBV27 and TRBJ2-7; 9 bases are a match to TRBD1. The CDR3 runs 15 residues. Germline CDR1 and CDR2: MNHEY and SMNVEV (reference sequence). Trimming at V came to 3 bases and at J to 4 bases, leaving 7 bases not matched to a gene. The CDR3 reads CASSFLGQGDYEQYF. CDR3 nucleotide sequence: TGTGCCAGCAGTTTTTTGGGACAGGGTGATTACGAGCAGTACTTC.

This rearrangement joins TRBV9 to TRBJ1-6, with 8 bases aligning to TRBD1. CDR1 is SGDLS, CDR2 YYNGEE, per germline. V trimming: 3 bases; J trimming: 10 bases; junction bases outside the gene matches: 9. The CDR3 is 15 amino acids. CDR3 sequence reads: CASSAAGGAGSPLHF. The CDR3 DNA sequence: TGTGCCAGCAGCGCCGCAGGGGGCGCGGGGTCACCCCTCCACTTT.

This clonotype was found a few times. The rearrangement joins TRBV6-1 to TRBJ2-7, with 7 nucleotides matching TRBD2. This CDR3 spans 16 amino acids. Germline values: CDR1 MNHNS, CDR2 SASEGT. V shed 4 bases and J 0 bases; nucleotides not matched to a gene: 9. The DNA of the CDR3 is TGTGCCAGCAGTGGGGCTAGCGGTTACGCCTCCTACGAGCAGTACTTC. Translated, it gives CASSGASGYASYEQYF.

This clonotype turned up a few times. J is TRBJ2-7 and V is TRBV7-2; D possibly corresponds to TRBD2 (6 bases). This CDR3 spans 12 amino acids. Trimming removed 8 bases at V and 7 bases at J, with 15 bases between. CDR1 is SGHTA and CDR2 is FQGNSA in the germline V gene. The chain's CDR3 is CASGPSVGEQYF. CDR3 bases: TGTGCCAGCGGGCCTAGCGTTGGGGAGCAGTACTTC.

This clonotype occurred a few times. CDR3: CASSLTSGRTSSYEQYF. DNA of the CDR3: TGTGCCAGCAGCTTGACTAGCGGGAGGACGAGCTCCTACGAGCAGTACTTC. The chain has TRBV6-5 and TRBJ2-7; 13 bases are shared with TRBD2. The J segment lost 0 bases and the V segment lost 6 bases, leaving 8 bases of the junction unmatched. The CDR3 runs 17 residues. The germline gives CDR1 MNHEY, CDR2 SVGAGI.

CDR3 residues: CASSPRAGGSPLHF. DNA of the CDR3: TGCGCCAGCAGTCCGAGGGCAGGGGGTTCACCCCTCCACTTT. V gene TRBV23-1 combines with J gene TRBJ1-6; 7 bases map to TRBD1. TRBV23-1 falls under the ORF class, with uncertain function. This CDR3 has 14 residues. Trimming cost V 4 bases and J 9 bases; bases outside gene matches: 6.

The CDR3 nucleotides are TGTGCCAGCAGTACAGGGGGGGATCAGCCCCAGCATTTT. Amino acid sequence: CASSTGGDQPQHF. The chain combines TRBV7-9 with TRBJ1-5; TRBD1 matches 8 bases. Germline V lookup: CDR1 SEHNR, CDR2 FQNEAQ (reference sequence). J was trimmed by 5 bases and V by 6 bases; bases with no gene match: 3. This CDR3 comprises 13 residues.

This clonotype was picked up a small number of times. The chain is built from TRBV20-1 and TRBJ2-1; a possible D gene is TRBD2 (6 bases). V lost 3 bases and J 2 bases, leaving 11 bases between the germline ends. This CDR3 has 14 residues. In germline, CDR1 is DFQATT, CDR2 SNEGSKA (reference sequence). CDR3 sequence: CSARGRETYNEQFF. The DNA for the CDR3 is TGCAGTGCTAGGGGGCGGGAAACCTACAATGAGCAGTTCTTC.

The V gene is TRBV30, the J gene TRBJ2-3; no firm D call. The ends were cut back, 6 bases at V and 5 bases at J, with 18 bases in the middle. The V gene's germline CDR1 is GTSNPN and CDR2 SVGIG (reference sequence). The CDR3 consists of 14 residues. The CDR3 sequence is CACSMPESLDTQYF. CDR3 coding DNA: TGTGCCTGCTCTATGCCTGAGAGCTTAGATACGCAGTATTTT. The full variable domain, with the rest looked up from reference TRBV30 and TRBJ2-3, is SQTIHQWPATLVQPVGSPLSLECTVEGTSNPNLYWYRQAAGRGLQLLFYSVGIGQISSEVPQNLSASRPQDRQFILSSKKLLLSDSGFYLCACSMPESLDTQYFGPGTRLTVL.

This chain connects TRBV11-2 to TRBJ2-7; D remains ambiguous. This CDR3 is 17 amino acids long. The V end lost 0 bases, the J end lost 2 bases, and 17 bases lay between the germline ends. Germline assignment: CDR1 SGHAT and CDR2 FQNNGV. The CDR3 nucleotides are TGTGCCAGCAGCTTAGAGGTCGGGCGGATCCTTCCCTACGAGCAGTACTTC. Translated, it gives CASSLEVGRILPYEQYF.

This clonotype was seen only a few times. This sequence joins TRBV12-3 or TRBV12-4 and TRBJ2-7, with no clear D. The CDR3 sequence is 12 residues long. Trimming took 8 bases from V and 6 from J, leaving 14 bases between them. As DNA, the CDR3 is TGTGCCAGCCGCACCGCAGTTGGCGAGCAGTACTTC. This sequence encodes CASRTAVGEQYF.

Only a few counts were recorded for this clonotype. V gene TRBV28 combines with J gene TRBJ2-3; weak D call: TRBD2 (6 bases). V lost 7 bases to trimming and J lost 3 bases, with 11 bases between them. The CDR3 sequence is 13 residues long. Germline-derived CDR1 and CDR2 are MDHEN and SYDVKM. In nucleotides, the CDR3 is TGTGCCAGCATCACTGGGGGGACAGATACGCAGTATTTT. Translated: CASITGGTDTQYF.

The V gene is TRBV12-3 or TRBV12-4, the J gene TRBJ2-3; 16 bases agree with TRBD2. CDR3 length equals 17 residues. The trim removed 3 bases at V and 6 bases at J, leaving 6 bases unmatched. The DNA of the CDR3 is TGTGCCAGCAGTTTTGGGACTAGCGGGAGGGTGGGCGATACGCAGTATTTT. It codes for CASSFGTSGRVGDTQYF.

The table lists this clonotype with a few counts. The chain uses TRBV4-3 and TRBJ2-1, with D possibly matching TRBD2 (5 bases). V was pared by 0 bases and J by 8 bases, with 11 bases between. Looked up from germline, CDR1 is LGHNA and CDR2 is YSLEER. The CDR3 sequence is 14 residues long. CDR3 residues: CASSQDLTRDEQFF. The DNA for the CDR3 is TGCGCCAGCAGCCAAGATCTTACGCGGGATGAGCAGTTCTTC.

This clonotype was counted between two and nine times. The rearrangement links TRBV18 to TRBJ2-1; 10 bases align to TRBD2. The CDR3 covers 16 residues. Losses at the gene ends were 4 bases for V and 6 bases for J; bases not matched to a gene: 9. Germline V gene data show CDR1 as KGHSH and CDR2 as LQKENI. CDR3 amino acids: CASSQYGLAVSNEQFF. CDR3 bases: TGTGCCAGCTCACAATATGGACTAGCGGTTTCCAATGAGCAGTTCTTC.

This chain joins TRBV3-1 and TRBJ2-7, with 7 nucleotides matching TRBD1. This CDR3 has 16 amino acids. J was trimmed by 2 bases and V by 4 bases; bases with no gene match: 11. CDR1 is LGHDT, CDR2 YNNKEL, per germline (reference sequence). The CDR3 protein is CASSPLPSQGAYEQYF. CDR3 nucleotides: TGTGCCAGCAGCCCCTTACCATCGCAGGGGGCCTACGAGCAGTACTTC.

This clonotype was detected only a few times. The CDR3 loop is CASWWSGSSYNEQFF. CDR3 bases: TGTGCCAGCTGGTGGAGCGGGAGCTCCTACAATGAGCAGTTCTTC. The chain employs TRBV5-4 and TRBJ2-1, with 8 bases lining up with TRBD2. The CDR3 consists of 15 residues. After removal of 7 bases from V and 0 bases from J, the junction contained 6 bases not matched to a gene. Per germline, CDR1 SGHNT and CDR2 YYREEE (reference sequence). Filled out from reference TRBV5-4 and TRBJ2-1, the complete variable domain reads ETGVTQSPTHLIKTRGQQVTLRCSSQSGHNTVSWYQQALGQGPQFIFQYYREEENGRGNFPPRFSGLQFPNYSSELNVNALELDDSALYLCASWWSGSSYNEQFFGPGTRLTVL.